The 14 T cell receptor beta chains presented below share a single source sample, sequenced in a study of cytomegalovirus exposure and HLA in healthy donors. The PCR ran on 60 Vbeta and 13 Jbeta primers. Measured with immunoSEQ multiplex PCR; TCRdb has only the in-frame clones, and not every one. The data hold approximately 120,000 clones, with roughly 70% observed a single time. Sequenced: PBMCs. All receptors come from a man aged 30 to 39 in good health and CMV-seronegative.

This clone has a single count. The chain couples TRBV7-2 to TRBJ2-5, with a tentative D call TRBD2 (5 bases). The assigned J gene may be wrong: the sequence end matches TRBJ2-7 better. The CDR3 length is 14 residues. Germline CDR1 reads SGHTA; CDR2 reads FQGNSA. This chain's CDR3 is CASSLVAAVHEQYF. In DNA form, the CDR3 reads TGTGCCAGCAGCTTGGTGGCAGCGGTCCACGAGCAGTACTTC.

The V and J genes are TRBV29-1 and TRBJ2-1, with 9 bases matching TRBD1. V was pared by 0 bases and J by 6 bases, with 6 bases of the junction left unmatched. The CDR3 loop spans 15 amino acids. The V gene's germline CDR1 is SQVTM and CDR2 ANQGSEA. The DNA for the CDR3 is TGCAGCGTTGAAGAGAACAGGGGGCGTCTCAATGAGCAGTTCTTC. Its protein is CSVEENRGRLNEQFF.

The CDR3 spells CASRSPGGHEKLFF. The CDR3, as DNA: TGTGCCAGCAGGTCACCAGGGGGGCATGAAAAACTGTTTTTT. V and J are TRBV7-9 and TRBJ1-4; 7 nucleotides line up with TRBD1. The CDR3 length is 14 residues. CDR1 and CDR2 (germline): SEHNR, FQNEAQ (reference sequence). J lost 6 bases, V lost 6 bases, and 7 bases had no gene match.

V usage is TRBV7-3 and J usage is TRBJ1-1, with TRBD1 matching over 7 bases. The CDR3 length is 13 residues. From germline, CDR1 is SGHTA and CDR2 FQGTGA. The V gene end was trimmed by 7 bases and the J gene end by 1 base; junction bases not matched to a gene: 3. In DNA form, the CDR3 reads TGTGCCAGCAAACAGGGGAGGAACACTGAAGCTTTCTTT. Protein product: CASKQGRNTEAFF. The full variable domain, completed using reference TRBV7-3 and TRBJ1-1, is GAGVSQTPSNKVTEKGKYVELRCDPISGHTALYWYRQSLGQGPEFLIYFQGTGAADDSGLPNDRFFAVRPEGSVSTLKIQRTERGDSAVYLCASKQGRNTEAFFGQGTRLTVV.

V gene TRBV10-3 combines with J gene TRBJ2-7; 8 bases are a match to TRBD1. The CDR3 runs to 11 residues. In germline, CDR1 is ENHRY, CDR2 SYGVKD. The junction had 0 bases not matched to a gene; V was cut back by 8 bases and J by 3 bases. CDR3 amino acids: CAIGQGYEQYF. CDR3 bases: TGTGCCATCGGACAGGGCTACGAGCAGTACTTC.

The genes are TRBV7-9 and TRBJ1-5, with D possibly being TRBD1 (6 bases). The V end was cut by 4 bases, the J end by 5 bases, with 12 bases between. CDR3 size: 14 residues. CDR1 SEHNR and CDR2 FQNEAQ come from the germline V gene (reference sequence). CDR3 nucleotides: TGTGCCAGCAGCTCCTACAGGGTGGATCAGCCCCAGCATTTT. It translates to CASSSYRVDQPQHF.

The chain is built from TRBV6-5 and TRBJ2-7, with D possibly being TRBD1 (6 bases). The germline gives CDR1 MNHEY, CDR2 SVGAGI. Trimming removed 0 bases from V and 3 bases from J, with 9 bases in between. CDR3 length equals 14 residues. This CDR3 is CASSYSGQNYEQYF. DNA for the CDR3: TGTGCCAGCAGTTACTCGGGACAAAACTACGAGCAGTACTTC.

This clone was seen once. J is TRBJ2-2 and V is TRBV5-1; D is ambiguous. From germline, CDR1 is SGHRS and CDR2 YFSETQ. CDR3 length: 13 amino acids. Trimming took 6 bases from V and 4 from J, leaving 10 bases between them. CDR3 coding DNA: TGCGCCAGCATCTCGGGTCGCACCGGGGAGCTGTTTTTT. This codes for CASISGRTGELFF.

This clone appeared a few times. The genes are TRBV6-1 and TRBJ1-2, with D tentatively TRBD1 (5 bases). This CDR3 region has 16 residues. Germline-derived CDR1 and CDR2 are MNHNS and SASEGT. Trimming stripped 4 bases from V and 0 bases from J, with 15 bases between. The CDR3: CASSASRVSANYGYTF. As DNA, the CDR3 is TGTGCCAGCAGTGCCTCCAGGGTTTCGGCTAACTATGGCTACACCTTC.

The chain recombines TRBV5-1 with TRBJ1-4; the D is unclear. Germline-derived CDR1 and CDR2 are SGHRS and YFSETQ. This CDR3 comprises 12 residues. Trimming stripped 0 bases from V and 8 bases from J, with 5 bases between. Written as DNA, the CDR3 is TGCGCCAGCAGCTTGGATCTCGAAAAACTGTTTTTT. As protein: CASSLDLEKLFF.

The rearrangement uses TRBV25-1 and TRBJ2-1, with TRBD2 identical over 9 bases. J was trimmed by 7 bases and V by 5 bases; bases with no gene match: 12. CDR3 length: 16 amino acids. From germline, CDR1 is MGHDK and CDR2 SYGVNS. The CDR3 loop is CASSSLLAGLGNEQFF. In DNA form, the CDR3 reads TGTGCCAGCAGTTCACTTCTAGCGGGGCTAGGGAATGAGCAGTTCTTC.

The J gene is TRBJ2-5, the V gene TRBV5-1; TRBD1 might be the D (6 bases). Germline-derived CDR1 and CDR2 are SGHRS and YFSETQ. The CDR3 consists of 16 residues. Trimming stripped 4 bases from V and 1 base from J, with 17 bases between. This chain's CDR3 is CASSRRWGQGQETQYF. Written as DNA, the CDR3 is TGCGCCAGCAGCCGAAGGTGGGGGCAGGGCCAAGAGACCCAGTACTTC.

The rearrangement joins TRBV5-1 to TRBJ1-6; the D gene is possibly TRBD1 (6 bases). Germline loops: CDR1 SGHRS, CDR2 YFSETQ. CDR3 size: 14 residues. Trimming took off 4 bases at V and 4 bases at J, with 9 bases between the two ends. CDR3 nucleotides: TGCGCCAGCAGCATAGGACAGTATAATTCACCCCTCCACTTT. Translated, it gives CASSIGQYNSPLHF.

The rearrangement links TRBV6-5 to TRBJ1-2; no definite D call. The CDR3 loop spans 16 amino acids. V was pared by 0 bases and J by 8 bases, with 19 bases between. Germline V CDR1 and CDR2: MNHEY, SVGAGI. CDR3 region: CASSYSNRNPGWGYTF. DNA for the CDR3: TGTGCCAGCAGTTACTCAAACCGAAACCCGGGTTGGGGCTACACCTTC.